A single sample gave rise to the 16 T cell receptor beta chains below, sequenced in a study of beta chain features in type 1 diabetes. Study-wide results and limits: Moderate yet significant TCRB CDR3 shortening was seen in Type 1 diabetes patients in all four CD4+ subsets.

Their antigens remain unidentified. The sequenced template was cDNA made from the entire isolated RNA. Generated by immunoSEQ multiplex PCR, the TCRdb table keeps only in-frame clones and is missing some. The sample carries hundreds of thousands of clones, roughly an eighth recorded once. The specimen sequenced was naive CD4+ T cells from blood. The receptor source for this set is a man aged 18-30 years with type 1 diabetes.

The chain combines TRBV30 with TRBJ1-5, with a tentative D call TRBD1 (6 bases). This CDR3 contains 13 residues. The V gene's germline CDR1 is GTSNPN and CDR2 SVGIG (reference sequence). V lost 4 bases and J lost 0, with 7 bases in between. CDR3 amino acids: CAWTTGSNQPQHF. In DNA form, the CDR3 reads TGTGCCTGGACGACAGGTAGCAATCAGCCCCAGCATTTT.

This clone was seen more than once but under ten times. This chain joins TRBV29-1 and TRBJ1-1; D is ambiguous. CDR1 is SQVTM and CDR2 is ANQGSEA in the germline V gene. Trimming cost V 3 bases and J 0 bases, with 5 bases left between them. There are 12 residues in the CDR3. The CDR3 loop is CSVEVMNTEAFF. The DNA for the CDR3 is TGCAGCGTTGAGGTTATGAACACTGAAGCTTTCTTT.

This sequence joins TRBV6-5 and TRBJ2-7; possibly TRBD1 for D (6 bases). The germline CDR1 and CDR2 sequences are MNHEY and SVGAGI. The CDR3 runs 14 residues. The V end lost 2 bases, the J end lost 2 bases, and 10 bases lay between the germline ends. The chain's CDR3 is CASSYEDRAYEQYF. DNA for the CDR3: TGTGCCAGCAGTTACGAGGACAGAGCCTACGAGCAGTACTTC.

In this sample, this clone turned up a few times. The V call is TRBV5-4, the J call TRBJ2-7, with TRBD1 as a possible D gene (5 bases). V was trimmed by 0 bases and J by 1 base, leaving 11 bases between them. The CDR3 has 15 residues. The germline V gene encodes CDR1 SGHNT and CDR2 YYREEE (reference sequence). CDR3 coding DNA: TGTGCCAGCAGCTTGGTCGACAGAAGATCCTACGAGCAGTACTTC. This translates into CASSLVDRRSYEQYF.

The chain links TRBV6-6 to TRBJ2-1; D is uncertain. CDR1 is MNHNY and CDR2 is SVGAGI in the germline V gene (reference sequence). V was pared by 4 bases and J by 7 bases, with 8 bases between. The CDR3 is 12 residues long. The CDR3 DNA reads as TGTGCCAGCAGTTCCACTGCAAATGAGCAGTTCTTC. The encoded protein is CASSSTANEQFF.

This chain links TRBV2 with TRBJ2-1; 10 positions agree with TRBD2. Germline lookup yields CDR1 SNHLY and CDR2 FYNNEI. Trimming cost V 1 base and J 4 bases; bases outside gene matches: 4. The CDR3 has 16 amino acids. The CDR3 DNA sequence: TGTGCCAGCAGTGAAGAGGTTAGCGGGGGGTACAATGAGCAGTTCTTC. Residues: CASSEEVSGGYNEQFF. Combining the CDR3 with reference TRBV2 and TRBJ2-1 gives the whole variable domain EPEVTQTPSHQVTQMGQEVILRCVPISNHLYFYWYRQILGQKVEFLVSFYNNEISEKSEIFDDQFSVERPDGSNFTLKIRSTKLEDSAMYFCASSEEVSGGYNEQFFGPGTRLTVL.

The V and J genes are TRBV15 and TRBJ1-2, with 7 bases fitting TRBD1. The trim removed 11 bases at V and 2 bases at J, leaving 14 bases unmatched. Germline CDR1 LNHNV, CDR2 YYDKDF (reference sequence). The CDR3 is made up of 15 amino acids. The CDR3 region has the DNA TGTGCCGCCCGGGACAGCAAGACAGGAAACTATGGCTACACCTTC. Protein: CAARDSKTGNYGYTF.

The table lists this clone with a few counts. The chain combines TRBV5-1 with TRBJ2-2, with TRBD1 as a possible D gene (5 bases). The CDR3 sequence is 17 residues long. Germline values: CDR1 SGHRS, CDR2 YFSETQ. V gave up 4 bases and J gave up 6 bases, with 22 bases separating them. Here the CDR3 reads CASSLAPLGQGAGELFF. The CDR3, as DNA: TGCGCCAGCAGCCTCGCTCCCCTGGGGCAAGGCGCCGGGGAGCTGTTTTTT.

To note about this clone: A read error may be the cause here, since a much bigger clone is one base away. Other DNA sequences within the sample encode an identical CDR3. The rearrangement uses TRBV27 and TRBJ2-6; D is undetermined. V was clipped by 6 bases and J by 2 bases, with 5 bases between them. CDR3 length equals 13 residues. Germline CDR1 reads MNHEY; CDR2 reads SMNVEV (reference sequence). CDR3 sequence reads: CASRGTGANVLTF. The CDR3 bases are TGTGCCAGCAGAGGAACTGGGGCCAACGTCCTGACTTTC.

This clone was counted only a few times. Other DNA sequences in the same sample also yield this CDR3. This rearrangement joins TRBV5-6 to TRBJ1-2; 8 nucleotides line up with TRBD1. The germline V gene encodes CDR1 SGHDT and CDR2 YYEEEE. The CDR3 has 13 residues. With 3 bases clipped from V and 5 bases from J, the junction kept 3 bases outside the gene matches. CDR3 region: CASSSGQVYGYTF. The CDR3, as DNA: TGTGCCAGCAGCTCGGGACAGGTGTATGGCTACACCTTC.

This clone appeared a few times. Written as DNA, the CDR3 is TGCAGCGCCAAGACAGATTCTTCACCCCTCCACTTT. It specifies CSAKTDSSPLHF. The chain carries TRBV29-1 and TRBJ1-6; D might be TRBD1 (5 bases). CDR1 and CDR2 from the germline V gene are SQVTM and ANQGSEA. The germline V and J ends were trimmed by 7 bases and 9 bases, with 13 bases remaining between them. This CDR3 comprises 12 residues.

The CDR3 DNA reads as TGTGCCAGCAGTCCATCCCAGGGGTGGGAAGATACGCAGTATTTT. Residues: CASSPSQGWEDTQYF. The chain uses TRBV28 and TRBJ2-3; D is possibly TRBD1 (6 bases). V dropped 5 bases and J dropped 5 bases, with 17 bases sitting between them. Germline-derived CDR1 and CDR2 are MDHEN and SYDVKM. CDR3 size: 15 residues.

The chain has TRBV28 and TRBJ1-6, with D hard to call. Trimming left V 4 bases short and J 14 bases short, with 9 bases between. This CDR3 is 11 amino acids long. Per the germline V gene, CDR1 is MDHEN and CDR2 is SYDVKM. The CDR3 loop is CASSSAPTLHF. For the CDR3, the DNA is TGTGCCAGCAGTTCGGCCCCGACCCTCCACTTT.

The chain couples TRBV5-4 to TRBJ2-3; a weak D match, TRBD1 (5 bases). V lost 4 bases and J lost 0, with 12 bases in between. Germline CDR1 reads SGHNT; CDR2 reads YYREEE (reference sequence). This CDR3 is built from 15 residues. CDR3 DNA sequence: TGTGCCAGCAGCCCTACGGCAGGGAGCACAGATACGCAGTATTTT. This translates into CASSPTAGSTDTQYF. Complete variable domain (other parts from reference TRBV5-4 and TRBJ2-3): ETGVTQSPTHLIKTRGQQVTLRCSSQSGHNTVSWYQQALGQGPQFIFQYYREEENGRGNFPPRFSGLQFPNYSSELNVNALELDDSALYLCASSPTAGSTDTQYFGPGTRLTVL.

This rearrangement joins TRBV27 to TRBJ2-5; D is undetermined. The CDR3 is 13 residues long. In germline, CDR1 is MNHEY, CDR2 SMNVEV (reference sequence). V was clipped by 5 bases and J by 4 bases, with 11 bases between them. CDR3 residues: CASSKGPRETQYF. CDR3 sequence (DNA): TGTGCCAGCAGTAAAGGGCCGCGAGAGACCCAGTACTTC.

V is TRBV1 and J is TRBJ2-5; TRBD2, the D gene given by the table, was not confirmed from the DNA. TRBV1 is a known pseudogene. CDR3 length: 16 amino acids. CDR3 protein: CTSSQDRGATQETQYF. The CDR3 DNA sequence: TGCACCAGCAGCCAAGATCGGGGGGCAACGCAAGAGACCCAGTACTTC.